The 17 T cell receptor beta chains presented below share a single source sample, sequenced in a study of shared clonotypes between healthy human individuals. TCRdb's table, derived via immunoSEQ multiplex PCR, lists solely in-frame clones and lacks some. This table holds around 700,000 clones, around 72% found once. Sequencing was carried out using memory CD4+ T cells sorted from blood. Subset here: CD45RA-negative fraction. The origin of the receptors is a woman in her twenties or thirties in good health.

Details on this clone: Other nucleotide sequences in the sample specify the same CDR3. V and J are TRBV6-5 and TRBJ2-1; TRBD2 is a possible D gene (6 bases). Germline V gives CDR1 MNHEY, CDR2 SVGAGI. V was clipped by 2 bases and J by 3 bases, with 8 bases between them. The CDR3 runs to 14 residues. CDR3 residues: CASSYGRGYNEQFF. CDR3 in DNA: TGTGCCAGCAGTTACGGGCGGGGCTACAATGAGCAGTTCTTC.

Details on this clone: Additional DNA sequences in this sample encode the identical CDR3. The V and J genes are TRBV6-1 and TRBJ1-5; no reliable D call. Germline CDR1 and CDR2: MNHNS and SASEGT. Trimming removed 3 bases from V and 0 bases from J, with 6 bases in between. The CDR3 has 14 amino acids. CDR3 region: CASSDRGSNQPQHF. The DNA of the CDR3 is TGTGCCAGCAGTGACCGGGGTAGCAATCAGCCCCAGCATTTT.

To note about this clone: One base away lies a much larger clone, so this may be a sequencing read error. The sample has other DNA sequences that encode this CDR3 too. Here the CDR3 reads CASSSDSTSYNEQFF. CDR3 nucleotides: TGCGCCAGCAGCTCCGACAGCACCTCCTACAATGAGCAGTTCTTC. J is TRBJ2-1 and V is TRBV5-1; possibly TRBD1 for D (5 bases). V gave up 3 bases and J gave up 0 bases, with 10 bases separating them. The CDR3 has 15 residues. The germline CDR1 and CDR2 sequences are SGHRS and YFSETQ.

This CDR3 is CAISESRDRGHTQYF. The CDR3 DNA is TGTGCCATCAGTGAGTCTCGGGACAGGGGGCATACGCAGTATTTT. This rearrangement joins TRBV10-3 to TRBJ2-3, with 12 positions matching TRBD1. The CDR3 spans 15 residues. CDR1 and CDR2 from the germline V gene are ENHRY and SYGVKD. With 0 bases clipped from V and 7 bases from J, the junction kept 2 bases outside the gene matches.

In its sample, this clone was seen once. The chain links TRBV5-4 to TRBJ2-4; D might be TRBD1 or TRBD2, each matching 5 bases. The germline CDR1 and CDR2 sequences are SGHNT and YYREEE (reference sequence). There are 17 residues in the CDR3. V was cut by 5 bases and J by 0 bases, with 18 bases left in between. The CDR3 here is CASRASGKGLAKNIQYF. CDR3 nucleotide sequence: TGTGCCAGCAGGGCTTCCGGGAAGGGGCTAGCCAAAAACATTCAGTACTTC.

This clone was counted once. This chain joins TRBV28 and TRBJ1-5; a weak D match, TRBD1 (6 bases). V lost 3 bases, J lost 4 bases, and 13 bases lay in between. Germline V gene lookup returns CDR1 MDHEN and CDR2 SYDVKM. CDR3 length: 15 amino acids. CDR3 amino acids: CASSLFDRFNQPQHF. The CDR3 bases are TGTGCCAGCAGTTTGTTCGACAGGTTTAATCAGCCCCAGCATTTT.

The chain recombines TRBV10-3 with TRBJ2-3; the D gene is possibly TRBD1 (6 bases). V was clipped by 7 bases and J by 5 bases, with 13 bases between them. Germline V CDR1 and CDR2: ENHRY, SYGVKD. The CDR3 runs to 13 residues. CDR3 in amino acids: CAIMGHKEDTQYF. CDR3 coding DNA: TGTGCCATCATGGGACATAAGGAAGATACGCAGTATTTT.

The chain has TRBV12-2 and TRBJ2-7; the D call of TRBD1 is as the table states it, not checked on the DNA. TRBV12-2 is recorded as a pseudogene. This CDR3 comprises 15 residues. In DNA form, the CDR3 reads TGTGCAAGTCGCTTAGGACAGGGGAGCTCCTACGAGCAGTACTTC. It translates to CASRLGQGSSYEQYF.

This clone has a count of ten or more. V is TRBV4-2 and J is TRBJ2-3; 9 bases fit TRBD2. Germline V lookup: CDR1 LGHNA, CDR2 YNFKEQ. CDR3 size: 17 residues. Trimming removed 1 base from V and 0 bases from J; junction bases left unmatched: 5. The CDR3 bases are TGTGCCAGCAGCCAAGGAAGCGGGAGGACTAGCACAGATACGCAGTATTTT. The encoded protein is CASSQGSGRTSTDTQYF.

As concerns this clone: A much larger clone lies a single base off, so this may be a read error. The gene calls are TRBV10-3 and TRBJ2-5; D call uncertain. Judging by the DNA end, TRBJ2-7 fits better; the J call may be wrong. The CDR3 spans 10 residues. CDR1 ENHRY and CDR2 SYGVKD come from the germline V gene. Written as DNA, the CDR3 is TGTGCCATCGGGGATTACGAGCAGTACTTC. It encodes CAIGDYEQYF.

The rearrangement joins TRBV14 to TRBJ1-2; possible D gene TRBD1, 6 bases. This CDR3 spans 13 amino acids. The germline V and J ends were trimmed by 1 base and 7 bases, with 10 bases remaining between them. CDR1 is SGHDN and CDR2 is FVKESK in the germline V gene. This chain's CDR3 is CASSQAPRGGYTF. CDR3 sequence (DNA): TGTGCCAGCAGCCAAGCCCCCAGGGGTGGCTACACCTTC. The full variable domain, its missing parts supplied by reference TRBV14 and TRBJ1-2, is EAGVTQFPSHSVIEKGQTVTLRCDPISGHDNLYWYRRVMGKEIKFLLHFVKESKQDESGMPNNRFLAERTGGTYSTLKVQPAELEDSGVYFCASSQAPRGGYTFGSGTRLTVV.

The V call is TRBV2, the J call TRBJ2-7, with D hard to call. Germline CDR1 reads SNHLY; CDR2 reads FYNNEI. This CDR3 spans 11 amino acids. Trimming left V 4 bases short and J 5 bases short, with 6 bases between. The CDR3 loop is CASSVLNEQYF. CDR3 coding DNA: TGTGCCAGCAGTGTCCTTAACGAGCAGTACTTC.

The chain employs TRBV5-4 and TRBJ2-2; TRBD2 agrees at 8 bases. This CDR3 is built from 19 residues. Trimming removed 1 base from V and 6 bases from J; junction bases left unmatched: 17. Germline CDR1 reads SGHNT; CDR2 reads YYREEE (reference sequence). In nucleotides, the CDR3 is TGTGCCAGCAGCTTGTTTCCCTGGAGGAGCGGGAGCGGTGCCGGGGAGCTGTTTTTT. Residues: CASSLFPWRSGSGAGELFF.

This clone has only one observation. The V gene is TRBV7-2, the J gene TRBJ2-2, with D perhaps matching TRBD2 (6 bases). V lost 6 bases and J 7 bases, leaving 15 bases between the germline ends. CDR1 is SGHTA, CDR2 FQGNSA, per germline. The CDR3 extends over 14 amino acids. CDR3 residues: CASRYSRGSGELFF. The CDR3, as DNA: TGTGCCAGCAGATACTCGCGGGGAAGCGGGGAGCTGTTTTTT.

The chain recombines TRBV5-1 with TRBJ2-7, with 7 bases that match TRBD1. Losses at the gene ends were 3 bases for V and 3 bases for J; bases not matched to a gene: 6. The CDR3 has 14 amino acids. Germline lookup yields CDR1 SGHRS and CDR2 YFSETQ. The CDR3 sequence is CASSWTGTDYEQYF. The CDR3 DNA follows: TGCGCCAGCAGCTGGACCGGGACAGACTACGAGCAGTACTTC.

Comment on this clone: The sample carries other DNA sequences with the same CDR3. The CDR3 DNA sequence: TGTGCCAGCAGTGGGCAGGGGAACACCGGGGAGCTGTTTTTT. Encoded protein: CASSGQGNTGELFF. The chain recombines TRBV6-1 with TRBJ2-2; D might be TRBD1 (5 bases). Between the trimmed V and J ends, which lost 4 bases and 1 base, there was a span of 7 bases. CDR3 size: 14 residues. Germline V gene data show CDR1 as MNHNS and CDR2 as SASEGT.

The chain links TRBV7-9 to TRBJ1-3; perhaps TRBD1 as D (5 bases). The length of the CDR3 is 15 residues. V was trimmed by 3 bases and J by 0 bases, leaving 9 bases between them. The germline gives CDR1 SEHNR, CDR2 FQNEAQ (reference sequence). CDR3: CASSLDTSSGNTIYF. The CDR3 region has the DNA TGTGCCAGCAGCTTGGACACGAGCTCTGGAAACACCATATATTTT.